One TCR beta chain is described in this entry. Its specificity is not known. Trimming removed 1 base at V and 2 bases at J, with 9 bases between. Per germline, CDR1 SGHNT and CDR2 YENEEA. This CDR3 comprises 14 residues. This sample was taken from a study of OX40 agonist ivuxolimab in advanced cancers. Study-level background: Across the patients, intravenous ivuxolimab was delivered every 2 weeks at 0.01 to 10 mg/kg. The study, taken as a whole, reports: The authors also found low normalized T-cell clonal expansion in some nonresponders.

Clones were read by immunoSEQ multiplex PCR, and TCRdb kept only the in-frame ones, dropping some. The table records roughly 34,000 clones, 65% to 80% of them present only once. The receptor's source is an adult with an advanced solid tumor such as melanoma, head and neck, liver or kidney cancer. The chain uses TRBV11-3 and TRBJ2-7; no firm D call. Sequencing was performed on CD4+ or CD8+ T cells sorted from blood, taken in a trial of the OX40 agonist ivuxolimab. The CDR3 region is CASSLGATTYEQYF. CDR3 coding DNA: TGTGCCAGCAGCTTAGGGGCCACAACCTACGAGCAGTACTTC.